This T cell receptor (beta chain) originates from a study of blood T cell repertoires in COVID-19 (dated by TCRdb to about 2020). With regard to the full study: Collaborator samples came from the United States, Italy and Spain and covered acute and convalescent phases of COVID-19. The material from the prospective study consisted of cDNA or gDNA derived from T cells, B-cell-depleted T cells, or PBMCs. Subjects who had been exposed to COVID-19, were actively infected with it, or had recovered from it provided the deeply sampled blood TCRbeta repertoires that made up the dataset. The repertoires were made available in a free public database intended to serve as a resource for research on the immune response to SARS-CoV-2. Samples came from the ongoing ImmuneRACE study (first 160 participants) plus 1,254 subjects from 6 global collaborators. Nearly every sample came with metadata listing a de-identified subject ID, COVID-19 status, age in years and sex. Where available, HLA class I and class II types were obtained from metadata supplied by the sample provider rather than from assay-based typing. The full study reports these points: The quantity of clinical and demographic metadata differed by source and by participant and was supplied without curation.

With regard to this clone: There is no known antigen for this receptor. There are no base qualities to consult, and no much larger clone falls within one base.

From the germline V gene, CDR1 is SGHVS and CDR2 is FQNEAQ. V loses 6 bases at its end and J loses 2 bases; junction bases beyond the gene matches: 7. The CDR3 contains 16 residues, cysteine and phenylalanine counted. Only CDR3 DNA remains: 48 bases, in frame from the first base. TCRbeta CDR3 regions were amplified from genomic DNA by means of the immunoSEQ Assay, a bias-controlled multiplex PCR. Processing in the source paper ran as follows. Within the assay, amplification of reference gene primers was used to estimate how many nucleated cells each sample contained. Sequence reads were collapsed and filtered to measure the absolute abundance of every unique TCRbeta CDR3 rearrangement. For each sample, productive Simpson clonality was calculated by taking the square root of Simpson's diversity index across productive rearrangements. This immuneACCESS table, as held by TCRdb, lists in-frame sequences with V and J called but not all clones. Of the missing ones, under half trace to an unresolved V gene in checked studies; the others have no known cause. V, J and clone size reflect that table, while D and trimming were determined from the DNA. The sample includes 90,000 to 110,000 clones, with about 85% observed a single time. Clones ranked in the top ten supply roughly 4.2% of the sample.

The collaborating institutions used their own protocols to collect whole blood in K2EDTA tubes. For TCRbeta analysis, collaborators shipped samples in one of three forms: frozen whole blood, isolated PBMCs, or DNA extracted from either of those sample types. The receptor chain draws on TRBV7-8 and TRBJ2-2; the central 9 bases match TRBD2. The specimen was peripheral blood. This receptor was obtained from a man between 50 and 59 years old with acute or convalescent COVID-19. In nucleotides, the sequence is TGTGCCAGCAGACGACCGGGACTAGCCAACACCGGGGAGCTGTTTTTT. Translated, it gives CASRRPGLANTGELFF.